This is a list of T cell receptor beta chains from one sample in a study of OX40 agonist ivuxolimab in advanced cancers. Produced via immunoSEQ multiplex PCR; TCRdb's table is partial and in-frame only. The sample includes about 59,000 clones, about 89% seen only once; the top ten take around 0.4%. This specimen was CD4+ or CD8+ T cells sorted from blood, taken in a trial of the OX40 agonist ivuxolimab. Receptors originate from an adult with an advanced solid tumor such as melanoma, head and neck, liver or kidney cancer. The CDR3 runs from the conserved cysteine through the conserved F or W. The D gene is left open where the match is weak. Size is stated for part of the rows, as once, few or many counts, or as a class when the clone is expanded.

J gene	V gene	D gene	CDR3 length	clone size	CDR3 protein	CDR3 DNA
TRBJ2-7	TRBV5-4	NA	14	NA	CASSLNRDSYEQYF	TGTGCCAGCAGCTTGAACAGGGACTCCTACGAGCAGTACTTC
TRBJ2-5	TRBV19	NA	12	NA	CASSIDGGTQYF	TGTGCCAGTAGTATAGATGGTGGGACCCAGTACTTC
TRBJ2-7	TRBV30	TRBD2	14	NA	CAWSLSGRIDEQYF	TGTGCCTGGAGTTTGAGCGGGAGAATTGACGAGCAGTACTTC
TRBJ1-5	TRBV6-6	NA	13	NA	CASSYDGNQPQHF	TGTGCCAGCAGTTACGACGGCAATCAGCCCCAGCATTTT
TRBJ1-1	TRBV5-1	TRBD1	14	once	CASSVGTVPTEAFF	TGCGCCAGCAGCGTCGGGACAGTCCCCACTGAAGCTTTCTTT
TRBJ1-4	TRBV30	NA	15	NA	CAWSVLGRGNEKLFF	TGTGCCTGGAGTGTACTGGGCAGAGGGAATGAAAAACTGTTTTTT
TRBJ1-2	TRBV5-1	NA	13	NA	CASSRDTNYGYTF	TGCGCCAGCAGCAGAGACACTAACTATGGCTACACCTTC
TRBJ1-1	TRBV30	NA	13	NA	CAWGWAGTTEAFF	TGTGCCTGGGGGTGGGCAGGGACCACTGAAGCTTTCTTT
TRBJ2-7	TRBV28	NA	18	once	CASSSPLVRGDGLYEQYF	TGTGCCAGCAGTTCTCCGTTAGTCCGGGGTGACGGACTCTACGAGCAGTACTTC
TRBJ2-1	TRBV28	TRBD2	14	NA	CASGLAGVVYEQFF	TGTGCCAGCGGACTAGCGGGAGTCGTTTATGAGCAGTTCTTC
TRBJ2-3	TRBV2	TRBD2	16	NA	CASSEALLRGADTQYF	TGTGCCAGCAGTGAAGCGCTTTTGCGGGGGGCAGATACGCAGTATTTT
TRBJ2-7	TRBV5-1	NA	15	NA	CASSLLEVHPYEQYF	TGCGCCAGCAGCTTGTTAGAGGTTCATCCCTACGAGCAGTACTTC
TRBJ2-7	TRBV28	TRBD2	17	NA	CASLKGSSGRESYEQYF	TGTGCCAGCCTCAAAGGGTCTAGCGGGCGAGAATCCTACGAGCAGTACTTC
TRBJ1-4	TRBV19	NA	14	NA	CASSRGEVREKLFF	TGTGCCAGTAGTCGTGGGGAGGTTCGTGAAAAACTGTTTTTT
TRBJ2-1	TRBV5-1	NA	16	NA	CASSSGAGTAYNEQFF	TGCGCCAGCAGCTCAGGGGCAGGGACGGCCTACAATGAGCAGTTCTTC
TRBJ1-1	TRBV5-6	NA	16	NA	CASSLSKDWLNTEAFF	TGTGCCAGCAGCTTGTCTAAGGATTGGCTGAACACTGAAGCTTTCTTT
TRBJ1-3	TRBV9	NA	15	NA	CASSAFEYARNTIYF	TGTGCCAGCAGCGCCTTTGAGTACGCTCGAAACACCATATATTTT
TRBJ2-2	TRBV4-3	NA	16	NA	CASSQDTSFNTGELFF	TGCGCCAGCAGCCAAGATACTAGCTTTAACACCGGGGAGCTGTTTTTT
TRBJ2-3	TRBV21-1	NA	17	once	CASSKGGTGGDTDTQYF	TGTGCCAGCAGCAAAGGGGGGACAGGGGGTGACACAGATACGCAGTATTTT
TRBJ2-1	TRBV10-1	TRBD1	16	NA	CASSEWGTGVNNEQFF	TGCGCCAGCAGTGAGTGGGGGACAGGGGTCAACAATGAGCAGTTCTTC
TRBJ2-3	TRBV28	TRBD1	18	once	CASSLYLGTGEGADTQYF	TGTGCCAGCAGTTTATATTTAGGGACAGGGGAAGGCGCAGATACGCAGTATTTT
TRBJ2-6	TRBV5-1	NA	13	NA	CASSPGQANVLTF	TGCGCCAGCAGCCCTGGACAGGCCAACGTCCTGACTTTC
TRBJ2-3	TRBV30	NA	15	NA	CAWRGDTYSTDTQYF	TGTGCCTGGAGAGGGGATACATATAGCACAGATACGCAGTATTTT
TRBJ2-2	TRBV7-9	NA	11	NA	CASRSGRELFF	TGTGCCAGCAGATCGGGCCGGGAGCTGTTTTTT
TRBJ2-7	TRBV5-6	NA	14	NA	CASSLAGLLYEQYF	TGTGCCAGCAGCTTGGCAGGGTTGCTCTACGAGCAGTACTTC
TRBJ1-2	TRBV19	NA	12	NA	CASSSEGGGYTF	TGTGCCAGTAGTAGCGAGGGCGGGGGCTACACCTTC
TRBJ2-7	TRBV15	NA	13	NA	CATSRGLEYEQYF	TGTGCCACCAGCCGAGGCCTCGAATATGAGCAGTACTTC
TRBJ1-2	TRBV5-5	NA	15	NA	CASSFGDRLFYGYTF	TGTGCCAGCAGCTTCGGGGACCGTCTATTCTATGGCTACACCTTC
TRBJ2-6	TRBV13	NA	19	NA	CASSLLRQIALSGANVLTF	TGTGCCAGCAGCCTACTCCGACAGATCGCCCTCTCTGGGGCCAACGTCCTGACTTTC
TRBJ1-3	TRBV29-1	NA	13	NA	CSVGQGTGNTIYF	TGCAGCGTCGGTCAGGGGACGGGAAACACCATATATTTT
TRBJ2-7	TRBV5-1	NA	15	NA	CASSLEGGGIYEQYF	TGCGCCAGCAGCTTGGAGGGTGGCGGGATCTACGAGCAGTACTTC